This T cell receptor beta chain derives from a study of T cells in Graves' hyperthyroidism and ophthalmopathy. Amplified regions were TCR beta CDR3 sequences from RNA transcripts. HTBI primers were employed in a first-round RT-PCR of the TCR CDR3. MiXCR was run by TCRdb on the multiplex PCR reads, yielding one entry per CDR3 protein. The sample includes some 600,000 distinct CDR3 sequences, approximately 15% of them seen just once. As regards this clonotype: A read error is possible here, since a much larger clone lies one base away.

The CDR3 has 15 residues. In germline, CDR1 is SGDLS, CDR2 YYNGEE. The germline V and J ends were trimmed by 5 bases and 4 bases, with 18 bases remaining between them. The receptor was derived from a woman aged 25 to 45 with Graves' hyperthyroidism that later progressed to Graves' ophthalmopathy. The sample comprised blood. The V gene is TRBV9, the J gene TRBJ1-2; the D gene is possibly TRBD1 (6 bases). CDR3 region: CASSSGQREVYGYTF. CDR3 in DNA: TGTGCCAGCAGTTCCGGACAGAGGGAGGTCTATGGCTACACCTTC.